The 4 T cell receptor beta chains in this list originate from one sample, sequenced in a study of T cell clones after liver transplantation. Assay: immunoSEQ multiplex PCR; the TCRdb copy retains only in-frame clones and omits some. The table lists around 19,000 clones, around 75% of them singletons. The source was CD8+ T cells from blood, collected 52 to 60 months after liver transplant. The receptors originated from a human patient who received a liver transplant. Some T cells may have come from the graft donor.

The chain has TRBV7-6 and TRBJ2-5; D may correspond to TRBD1 or TRBD2 (6 bases each). This CDR3 contains 14 residues. Per the germline V gene, CDR1 is SGHVS and CDR2 is FNYEAQ. The V end lost 1 base, the J end lost 4 bases, and 10 bases lay between the germline ends. The DNA for the CDR3 is TGTGCCAGCAGCTTAGGCCGGGGGCCAGAGACCCAGTACTTC. It translates to CASSLGRGPETQYF.

The rearrangement uses TRBV6-5 and TRBJ2-5; perhaps TRBD1 as D (6 bases). V was clipped by 2 bases and J by 5 bases, with 9 bases between them. Germline assignment: CDR1 MNHEY and CDR2 SVGAGI. The CDR3 is made up of 13 amino acids. The CDR3: CASSYTGLETQYF. In DNA form, the CDR3 reads TGTGCCAGCAGTTACACAGGGCTGGAGACCCAGTACTTC.

The chain recombines TRBV28 with TRBJ2-1; D tentatively reads TRBD1 or TRBD2 (5 bases each). CDR1 MDHEN and CDR2 SYDVKM come from the germline V gene. The CDR3 runs to 18 residues. The germline V and J ends were trimmed by 5 bases and 2 bases, with 22 bases remaining between them. The CDR3 DNA is TGTGCCAGCAGTCCGTTGTTTTCTCGGGACGGGACCTACAATGAGCAGTTCTTC. Protein: CASSPLFSRDGTYNEQFF.

The chain has TRBV6-5 and TRBJ2-2; D is unresolved. V was cut by 4 bases and J by 3 bases, with 9 bases left in between. The length of the CDR3 is 14 residues. CDR1 is MNHEY and CDR2 is SVGAGI in the germline V gene. DNA of the CDR3: TGTGCCAGCAGTTTGGCGTCGGACACCGGGGAGCTGTTTTTT. It is translated as CASSLASDTGELFF.